This T cell receptor beta chain appears in the sequencing data of a study of shared clonotypes between healthy human individuals. Comments on this clone: Antigen specificity is unknown.

TCRdb keeps only in-frame clones here, not all; method: immunoSEQ multiplex PCR. The sample has over a million clones; about 80% are singletons. Participating donors were healthy, HIV-negative adults free of recent acute infections or vaccinations. Study-wide results and limits: What naive subsets generally showed was a larger estimated richness than memory subsets showed.

The sequence was collected from a man younger than 35 in good health. Some clones in this sample may be carry-over from other donors' samples. What was sequenced was memory CD4+ T cells from PBMCs. Subset in this sample: CD45RA-negative fraction.

The CDR3 reads CASSFQRDNEQFF. CDR3 bases: TGTGCCAGCAGCTTCCAACGGGACAATGAGCAGTTCTTC. The V and J genes are TRBV7-2 and TRBJ2-1; no clear D. The ends were cut back, 3 bases at V and 5 bases at J, with 8 bases in the middle. Germline CDR1 is SGHTA and CDR2 is FQGNSA. This CDR3 has 13 residues. Looking up the rest from reference TRBV7-2 and TRBJ2-1 gives the full variable domain: GAGVSQSPSNKVTEKGKDVELRCDPISGHTALYWYRQSLGQGLEFLIYFQGNSAPDKSGLPSDRFSAERTGGSVSTLTIQRTQQEDSAVYLCASSFQRDNEQFFGPGTRLTVL.